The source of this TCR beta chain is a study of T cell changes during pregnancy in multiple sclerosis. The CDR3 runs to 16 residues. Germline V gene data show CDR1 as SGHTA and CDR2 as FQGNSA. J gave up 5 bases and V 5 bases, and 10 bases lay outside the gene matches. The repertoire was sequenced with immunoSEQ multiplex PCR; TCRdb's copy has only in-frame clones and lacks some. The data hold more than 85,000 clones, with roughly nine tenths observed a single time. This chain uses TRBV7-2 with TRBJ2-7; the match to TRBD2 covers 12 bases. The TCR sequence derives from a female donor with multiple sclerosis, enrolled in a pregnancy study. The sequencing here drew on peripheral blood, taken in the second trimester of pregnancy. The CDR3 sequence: CASSLTGTSGSHEQYF. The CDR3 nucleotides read TGTGCCAGCAGCCTGACCGGGACTAGCGGGTCCCACGAGCAGTACTTC. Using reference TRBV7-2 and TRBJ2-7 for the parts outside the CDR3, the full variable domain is GAGVSQSPSNKVTEKGKDVELRCDPISGHTALYWYRQSLGQGLEFLIYFQGNSAPDKSGLPSDRFSAERTGGSVSTLTIQRTQQEDSAVYLCASSLTGTSGSHEQYFGPGTRLTVT.